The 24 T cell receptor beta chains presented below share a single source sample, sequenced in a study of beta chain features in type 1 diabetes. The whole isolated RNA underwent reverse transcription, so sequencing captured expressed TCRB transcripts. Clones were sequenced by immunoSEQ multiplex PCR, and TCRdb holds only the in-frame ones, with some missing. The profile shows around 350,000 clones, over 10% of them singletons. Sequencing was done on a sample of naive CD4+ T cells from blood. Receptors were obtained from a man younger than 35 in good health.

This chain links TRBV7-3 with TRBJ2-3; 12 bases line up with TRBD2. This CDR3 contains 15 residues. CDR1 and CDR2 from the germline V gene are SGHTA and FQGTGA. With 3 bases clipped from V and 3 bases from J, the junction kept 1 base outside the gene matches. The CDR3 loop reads CASSLLAGGTDTQYF. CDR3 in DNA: TGTGCCAGCAGCTTGCTAGCGGGAGGGACAGATACGCAGTATTTT.

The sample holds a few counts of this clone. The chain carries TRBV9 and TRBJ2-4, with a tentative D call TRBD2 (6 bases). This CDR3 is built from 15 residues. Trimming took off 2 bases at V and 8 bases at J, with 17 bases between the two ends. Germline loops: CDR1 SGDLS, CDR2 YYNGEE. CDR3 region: CASSVAGGLGDIQYF. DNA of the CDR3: TGTGCCAGCAGCGTGGCTGGAGGGCTCGGGGACATTCAGTACTTC.

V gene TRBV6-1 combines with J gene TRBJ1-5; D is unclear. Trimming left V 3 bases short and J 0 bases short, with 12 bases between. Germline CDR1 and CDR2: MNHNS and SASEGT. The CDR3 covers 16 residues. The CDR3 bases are TGTGCCAGCAGTGATCAGGTATCCTATAGCAATCAGCCCCAGCATTTT. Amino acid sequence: CASSDQVSYSNQPQHF.

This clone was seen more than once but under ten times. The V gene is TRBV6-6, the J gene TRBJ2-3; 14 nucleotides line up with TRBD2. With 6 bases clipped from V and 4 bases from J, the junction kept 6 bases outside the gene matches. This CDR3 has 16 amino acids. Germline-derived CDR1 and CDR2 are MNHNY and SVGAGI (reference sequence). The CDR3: CASSGLAGGVSDTQYF. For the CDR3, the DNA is TGTGCCAGCAGCGGACTAGCGGGAGGTGTGTCAGATACGCAGTATTTT.

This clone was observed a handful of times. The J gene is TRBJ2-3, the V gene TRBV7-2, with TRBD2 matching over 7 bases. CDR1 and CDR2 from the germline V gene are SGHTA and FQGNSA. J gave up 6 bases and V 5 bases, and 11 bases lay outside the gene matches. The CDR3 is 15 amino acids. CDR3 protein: CASSLLSSGRDTQYF. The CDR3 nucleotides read TGTGCCAGCAGCCTACTGTCTAGCGGAAGGGATACGCAGTATTTT.

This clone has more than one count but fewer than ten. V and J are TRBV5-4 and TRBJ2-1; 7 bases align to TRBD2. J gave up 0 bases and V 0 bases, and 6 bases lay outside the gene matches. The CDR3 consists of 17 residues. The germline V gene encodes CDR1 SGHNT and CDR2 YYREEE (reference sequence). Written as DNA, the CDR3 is TGTGCCAGCAGCTTGGGGCTAGCGGCGAGCTCCTACAATGAGCAGTTCTTC. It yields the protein CASSLGLAASSYNEQFF.

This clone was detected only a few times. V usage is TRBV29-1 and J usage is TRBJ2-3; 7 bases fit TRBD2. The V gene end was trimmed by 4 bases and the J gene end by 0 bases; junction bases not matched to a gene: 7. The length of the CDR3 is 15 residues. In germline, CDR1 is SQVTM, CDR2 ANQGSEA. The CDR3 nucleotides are TGCAGCGTTGGGCGGCTAGCGGATAGCACAGATACGCAGTATTTT. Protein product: CSVGRLADSTDTQYF.

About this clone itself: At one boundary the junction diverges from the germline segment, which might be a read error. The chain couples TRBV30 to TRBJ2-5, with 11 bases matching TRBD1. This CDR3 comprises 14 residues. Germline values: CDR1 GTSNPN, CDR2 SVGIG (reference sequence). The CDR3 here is CAGSGQGAGETQYF. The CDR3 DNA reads TGTGCCGGGAGTGGACAGGGGGCGGGAGAGACCCAGTACTTC. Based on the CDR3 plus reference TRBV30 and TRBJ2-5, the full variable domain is SQTIHQWPATLVQPVGSPLSLECTVEGTSNPNLYWYRQAAGRGLQLLFYSVGIGQISSEVPQNLSASRPQDRQFILSSKKLLLSDSGFYLCAGSGQGAGETQYFGPGTRLLVL.

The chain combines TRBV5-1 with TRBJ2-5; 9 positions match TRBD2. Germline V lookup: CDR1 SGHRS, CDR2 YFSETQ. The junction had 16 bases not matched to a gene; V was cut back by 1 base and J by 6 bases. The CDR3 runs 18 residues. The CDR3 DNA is TGCGCCAGCAGCTTGATTATTTTAGGTAGCGGGAGTGGCAAGACCCAGTACTTC. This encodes CASSLIILGSGSGKTQYF.

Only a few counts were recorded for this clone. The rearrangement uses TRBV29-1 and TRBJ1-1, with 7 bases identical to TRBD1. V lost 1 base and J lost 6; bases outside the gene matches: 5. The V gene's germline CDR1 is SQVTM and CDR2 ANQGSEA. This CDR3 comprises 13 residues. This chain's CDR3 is CSVEGRGSAEAFF. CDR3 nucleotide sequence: TGCAGCGTTGAAGGCAGGGGGTCCGCTGAAGCTTTCTTT.

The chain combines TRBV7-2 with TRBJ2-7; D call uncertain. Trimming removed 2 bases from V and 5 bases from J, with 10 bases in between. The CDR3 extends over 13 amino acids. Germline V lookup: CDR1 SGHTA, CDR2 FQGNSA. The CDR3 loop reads CASSLSRIDEQYF. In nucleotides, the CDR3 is TGTGCCAGCAGCTTAAGTCGAATAGACGAGCAGTACTTC.

The CDR3 DNA reads TGTGCCAGCAGGCAGGGACTGCCGCCCTACGAGCAGTACTTC. This codes for CASRQGLPPYEQYF. The gene calls are TRBV28 and TRBJ2-7; D might be TRBD2 (6 bases). Trimming removed 6 bases at V and 2 bases at J, with 14 bases between. The CDR3 contains 14 residues. Germline V gives CDR1 MDHEN, CDR2 SYDVKM.

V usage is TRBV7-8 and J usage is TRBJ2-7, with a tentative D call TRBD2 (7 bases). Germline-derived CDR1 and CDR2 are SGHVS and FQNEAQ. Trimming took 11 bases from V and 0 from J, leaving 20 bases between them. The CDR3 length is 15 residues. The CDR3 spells CAVLGGGRSSYEQYF. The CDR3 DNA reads TGTGCCGTTTTGGGCGGGGGCCGGAGCTCCTACGAGCAGTACTTC.

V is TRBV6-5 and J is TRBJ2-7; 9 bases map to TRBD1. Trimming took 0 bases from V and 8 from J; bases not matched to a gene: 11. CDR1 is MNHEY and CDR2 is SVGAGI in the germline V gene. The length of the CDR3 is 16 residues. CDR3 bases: TGTGCCAGCAGTTACTCGAATCGGGACAGGGAGGTAAAGCAGTACTTC. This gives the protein CASSYSNRDREVKQYF.

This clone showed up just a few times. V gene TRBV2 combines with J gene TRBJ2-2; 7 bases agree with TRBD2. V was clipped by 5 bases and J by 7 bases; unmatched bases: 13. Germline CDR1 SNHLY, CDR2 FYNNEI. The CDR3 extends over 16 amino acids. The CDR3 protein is CASSPSVSGSIGELFF. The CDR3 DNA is TGTGCCAGCAGTCCCTCGGTTAGCGGGTCGATCGGGGAGCTGTTTTTT.

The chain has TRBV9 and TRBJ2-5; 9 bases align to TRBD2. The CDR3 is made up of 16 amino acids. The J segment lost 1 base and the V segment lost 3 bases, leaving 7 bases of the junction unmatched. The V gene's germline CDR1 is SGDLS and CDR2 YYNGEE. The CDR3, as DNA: TGTGCCAGCAGCGAGGGAGTTAGCGGGGGCCAAGAGACCCAGTACTTC. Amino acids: CASSEGVSGGQETQYF.

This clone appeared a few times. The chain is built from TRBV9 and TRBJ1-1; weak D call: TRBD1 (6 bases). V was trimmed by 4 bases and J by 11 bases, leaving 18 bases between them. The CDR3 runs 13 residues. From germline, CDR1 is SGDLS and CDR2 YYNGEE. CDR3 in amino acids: CASSPTGGQKAFF. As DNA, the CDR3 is TGTGCCAGCAGCCCTACCGGGGGGCAAAAGGCTTTCTTT.

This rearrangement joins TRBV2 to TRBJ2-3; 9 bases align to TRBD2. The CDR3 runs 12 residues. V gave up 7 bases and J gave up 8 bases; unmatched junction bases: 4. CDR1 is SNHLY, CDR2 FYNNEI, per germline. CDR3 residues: CASTSSGATQYF. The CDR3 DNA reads TGTGCCAGCACTTCTAGCGGGGCTACGCAGTATTTT. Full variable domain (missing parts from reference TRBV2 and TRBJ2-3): EPEVTQTPSHQVTQMGQEVILRCVPISNHLYFYWYRQILGQKVEFLVSFYNNEISEKSEIFDDQFSVERPDGSNFTLKIRSTKLEDSAMYFCASTSSGATQYFGPGTRLTVL.

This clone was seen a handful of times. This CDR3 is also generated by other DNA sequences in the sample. In nucleotides, the CDR3 is TGTGCCTGGAGTGTCGAGGGAAACCAGCCCCAGCATTTT. It yields the protein CAWSVEGNQPQHF. The rearrangement joins TRBV30 to TRBJ1-5, with no clear D. From germline, CDR1 is GTSNPN and CDR2 SVGIG (reference sequence). The CDR3 extends over 13 amino acids. V lost 0 bases and J 7 bases, leaving 10 bases between the germline ends.

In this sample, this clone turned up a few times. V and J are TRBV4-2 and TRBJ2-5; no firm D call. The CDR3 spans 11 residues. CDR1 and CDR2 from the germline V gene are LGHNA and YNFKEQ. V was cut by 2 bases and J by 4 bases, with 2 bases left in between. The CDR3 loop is CASSQRETQYF. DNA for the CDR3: TGTGCCAGCAGCCAACGAGAGACCCAGTACTTC.

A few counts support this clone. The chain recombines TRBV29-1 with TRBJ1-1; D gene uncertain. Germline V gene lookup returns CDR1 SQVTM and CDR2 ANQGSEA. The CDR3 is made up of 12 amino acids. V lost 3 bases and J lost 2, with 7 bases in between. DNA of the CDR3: TGCAGCGTTGAGGCAGGAAACACTGAAGCTTTCTTT. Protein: CSVEAGNTEAFF.

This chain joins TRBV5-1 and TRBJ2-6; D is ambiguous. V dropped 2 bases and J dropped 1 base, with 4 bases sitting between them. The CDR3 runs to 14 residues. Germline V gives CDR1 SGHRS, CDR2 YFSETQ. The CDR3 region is CASSFESGANVLTF. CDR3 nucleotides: TGCGCCAGCAGCTTTGAGTCTGGGGCCAACGTCCTGACTTTC.

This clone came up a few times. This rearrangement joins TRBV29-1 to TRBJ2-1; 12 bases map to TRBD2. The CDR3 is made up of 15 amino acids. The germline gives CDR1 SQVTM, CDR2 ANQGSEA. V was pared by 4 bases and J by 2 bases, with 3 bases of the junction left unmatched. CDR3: CSVGTSGVAYNEQFF. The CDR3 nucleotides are TGCAGCGTTGGGACTAGCGGGGTAGCCTACAATGAGCAGTTCTTC.

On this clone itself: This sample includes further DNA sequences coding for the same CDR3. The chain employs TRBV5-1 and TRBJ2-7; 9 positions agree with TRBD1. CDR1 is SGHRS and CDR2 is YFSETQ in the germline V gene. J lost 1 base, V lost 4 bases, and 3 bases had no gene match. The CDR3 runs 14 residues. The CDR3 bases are TGCGCCAGCAGCACCGGACAGGGGTCCTACGAGCAGTACTTC. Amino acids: CASSTGQGSYEQYF.